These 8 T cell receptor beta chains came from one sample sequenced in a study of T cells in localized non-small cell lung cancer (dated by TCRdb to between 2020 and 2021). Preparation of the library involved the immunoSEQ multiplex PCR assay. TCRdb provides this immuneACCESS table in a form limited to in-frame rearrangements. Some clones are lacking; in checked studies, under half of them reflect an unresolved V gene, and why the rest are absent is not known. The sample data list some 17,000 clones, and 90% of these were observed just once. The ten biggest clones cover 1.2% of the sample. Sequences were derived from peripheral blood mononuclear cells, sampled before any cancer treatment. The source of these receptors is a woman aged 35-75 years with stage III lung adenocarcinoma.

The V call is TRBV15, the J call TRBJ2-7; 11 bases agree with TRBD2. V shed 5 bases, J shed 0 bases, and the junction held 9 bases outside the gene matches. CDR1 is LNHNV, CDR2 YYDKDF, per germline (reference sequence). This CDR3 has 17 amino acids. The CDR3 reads CATSPGGLADSSYEQYF. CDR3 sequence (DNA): TGTGCCACCAGCCCTGGGGGACTAGCGGACAGCTCCTACGAGCAGTACTTC. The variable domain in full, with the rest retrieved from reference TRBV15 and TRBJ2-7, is DAMVIQNPRYQVTQFGKPVTLSCSQTLNHNVMYWYQQKSSQAPKLLFHYYDKDFNNEADTPDNFQSRRPNTSFCFLDIRSPGLGDTAMYLCATSPGGLADSSYEQYFGPGTRLTVT.

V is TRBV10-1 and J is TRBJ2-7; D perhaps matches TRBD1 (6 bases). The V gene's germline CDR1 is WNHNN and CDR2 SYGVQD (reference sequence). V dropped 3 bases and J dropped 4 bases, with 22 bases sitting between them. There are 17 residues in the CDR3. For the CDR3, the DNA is TGCGCCAGCAGTGACCCCGCTGGCGTCAGGGGCGGGTACGAGCAGTACTTC. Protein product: CASSDPAGVRGGYEQYF.

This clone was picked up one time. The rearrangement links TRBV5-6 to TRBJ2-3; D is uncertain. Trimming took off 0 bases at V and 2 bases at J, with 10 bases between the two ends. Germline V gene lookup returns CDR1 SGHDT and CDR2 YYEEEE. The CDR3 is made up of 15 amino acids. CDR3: CASSLEGFLTDTQYF. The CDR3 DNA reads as TGTGCCAGCAGCTTGGAAGGTTTCCTCACAGATACGCAGTATTTT.

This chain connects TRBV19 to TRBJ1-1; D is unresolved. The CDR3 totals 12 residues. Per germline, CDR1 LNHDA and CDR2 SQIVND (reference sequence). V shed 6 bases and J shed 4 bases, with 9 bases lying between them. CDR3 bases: TGTGCCAGTAGGTCACGGAGCACTGAAGCTTTCTTT. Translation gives CASRSRSTEAFF.

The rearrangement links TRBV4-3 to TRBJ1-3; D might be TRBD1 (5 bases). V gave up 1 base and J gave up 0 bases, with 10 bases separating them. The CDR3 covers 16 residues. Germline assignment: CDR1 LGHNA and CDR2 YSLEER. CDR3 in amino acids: CASSQVGLSSGNTIYF. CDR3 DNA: TGCGCCAGCAGCCAAGTGGGGCTGAGCTCTGGAAACACCATATATTTT.

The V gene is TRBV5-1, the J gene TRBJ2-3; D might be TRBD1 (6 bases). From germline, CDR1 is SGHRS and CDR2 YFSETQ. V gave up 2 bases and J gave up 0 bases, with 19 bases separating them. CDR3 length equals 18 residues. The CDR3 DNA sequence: TGCGCCAGCAGCTTAGGGGACACGGAATTCATTAGCACAGATACGCAGTATTTT. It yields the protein CASSLGDTEFISTDTQYF.

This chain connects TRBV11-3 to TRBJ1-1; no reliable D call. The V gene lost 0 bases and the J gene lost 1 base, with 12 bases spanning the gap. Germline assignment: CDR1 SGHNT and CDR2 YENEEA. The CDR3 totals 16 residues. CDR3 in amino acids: CASSLDWGGRNTEAFF. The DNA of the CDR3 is TGTGCCAGCAGCTTAGATTGGGGAGGCAGGAACACTGAAGCTTTCTTT.

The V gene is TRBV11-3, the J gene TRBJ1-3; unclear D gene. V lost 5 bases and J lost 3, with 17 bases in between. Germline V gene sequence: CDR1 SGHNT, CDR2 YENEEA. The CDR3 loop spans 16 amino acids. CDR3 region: CASSPGGAQGGNTIYF. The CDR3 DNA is TGTGCCAGCAGCCCTGGAGGCGCACAAGGTGGAAACACCATATATTTT.